The sequence of this TCR beta chain was determined in a study of OX40 agonist ivuxolimab in advanced cancers. At the level of the study: Patients' therapy was ivuxolimab, an antibody that acts as an agonist of OX40 (CD134).

This CDR3 comprises 12 residues. Germline V gene data show CDR1 as GTSNPN and CDR2 as SVGIG (reference sequence). Trimming took off 4 bases at V and 7 bases at J, with 13 bases between the two ends. Produced via immunoSEQ multiplex PCR; TCRdb's table is partial and in-frame only. In the table there are fewer than 85,000 clones, roughly 90% of which are singletons. This material consisted of CD4+ or CD8+ T cells sorted from blood, taken in a trial of the OX40 agonist ivuxolimab. This TCR was recovered from an adult with an advanced solid tumor such as melanoma, head and neck, liver or kidney cancer. The rearrangement uses TRBV30 and TRBJ2-5; tentatively, D is TRBD1 (6 bases). CDR3 in DNA: TGTGCCTGGAAGGGGGACGGCTGGACCCAGTACTTC. Translation: CAWKGDGWTQYF. The full variable domain, with the rest looked up from reference TRBV30 and TRBJ2-5, is SQTIHQWPATLVQPVGSPLSLECTVEGTSNPNLYWYRQAAGRGLQLLFYSVGIGQISSEVPQNLSASRPQDRQFILSSKKLLLSDSGFYLCAWKGDGWTQYFGPGTRLLVL.